This T cell receptor (beta chain) was sequenced during a study of cytomegalovirus exposure and HLA in healthy donors. Study-level findings and limits: Productive rates of about 87% or about 30% were seen for most TCR beta V segments in an earlier analysis.

As concerns this clone: Its antigen is as yet unknown.

V lost 3 bases and J lost 5; bases outside the gene matches: 8. CDR1 is SGHRS and CDR2 is YFSETQ in the germline V gene. The CDR3 length is 16 residues. Donors counted as nominally healthy when sampled, yet unrecorded immune exposures were likely. The study ran its PCR with 60 Vbeta and 13 Jbeta primers. Clones were read by immunoSEQ multiplex PCR, and TCRdb kept only the in-frame ones, dropping some. The sample includes around 150,000 clones, approximately 80% of them seen just once. The V gene is TRBV5-1, the J gene TRBJ1-6; 7 bases align to TRBD1. The sequenced sample was PBMCs. The TCR was taken from a man aged 45-60 years in good health and CMV-seronegative. This CDR3 reads CASSSISGQHNSPLHF. Here the CDR3 DNA reads TGCGCCAGCAGCTCAATATCGGGACAGCATAATTCACCCCTCCACTTT. Together with reference TRBV5-1 and TRBJ1-6, the CDR3 gives the full variable domain: KAGVTQTPRYLIKTRGQQVTLSCSPISGHRSVSWYQQTPGQGLQFLFEYFSETQRNKGNFPGRFSGRQFSNSRSEMNVSTLELGDSALYLCASSSISGQHNSPLHFGNGTRLTVT.